Given below is one T cell receptor beta chain in context. The data were taken from a study of cytotoxic CD8 clonotypes in ibrutinib-treated CLL. The CDR3 spans 11 residues. The germline V gene has CDR1 SGHRS and CDR2 YFSETQ. The V and J ends lost 0 bases and 7 bases respectively, with 2 bases between them. The assay was immunoSEQ multiplex PCR, and TCRdb's table has in-frame clones only and misses some. The table records about 160,000 clones, about 88% of them present only once. This sample comprised PBMCs, obtained at disease progression, from a patient treated with ibrutinib. The rearrangement links TRBV5-1 to TRBJ2-1; D is unresolved. This sequence originates from a human donor with chronic lymphocytic leukemia. The CDR3 DNA sequence: TGCGCCAGCAGCTTGGGTAATGAGCAGTTCTTC. It encodes CASSLGNEQFF.